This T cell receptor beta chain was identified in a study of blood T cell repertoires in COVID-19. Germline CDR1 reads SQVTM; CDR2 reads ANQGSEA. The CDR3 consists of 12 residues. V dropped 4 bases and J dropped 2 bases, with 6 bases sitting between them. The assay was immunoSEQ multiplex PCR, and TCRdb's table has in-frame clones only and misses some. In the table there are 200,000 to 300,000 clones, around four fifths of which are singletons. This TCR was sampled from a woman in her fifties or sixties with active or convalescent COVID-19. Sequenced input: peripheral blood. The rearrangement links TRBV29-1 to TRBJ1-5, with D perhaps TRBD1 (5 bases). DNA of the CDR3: TGCAGCGTTGTGACAGGCAATCAGCCCCAGCATTTT. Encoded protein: CSVVTGNQPQHF.